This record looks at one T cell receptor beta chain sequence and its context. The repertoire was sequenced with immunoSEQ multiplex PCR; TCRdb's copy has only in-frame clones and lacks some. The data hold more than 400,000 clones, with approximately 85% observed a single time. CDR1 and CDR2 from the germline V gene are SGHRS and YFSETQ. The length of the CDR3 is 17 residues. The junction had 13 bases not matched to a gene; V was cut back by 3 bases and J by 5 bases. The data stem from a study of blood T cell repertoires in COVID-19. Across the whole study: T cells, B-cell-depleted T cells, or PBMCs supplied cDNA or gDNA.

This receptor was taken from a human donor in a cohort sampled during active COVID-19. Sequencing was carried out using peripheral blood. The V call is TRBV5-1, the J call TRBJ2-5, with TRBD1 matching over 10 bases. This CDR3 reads CASSSTGTGVSGETQYF. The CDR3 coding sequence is TGCGCCAGCAGCTCCACCGGGACAGGGGTCAGTGGGGAGACCCAGTACTTC. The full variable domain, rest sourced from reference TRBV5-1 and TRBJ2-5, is KAGVTQTPRYLIKTRGQQVTLSCSPISGHRSVSWYQQTPGQGLQFLFEYFSETQRNKGNFPGRFSGRQFSNSRSEMNVSTLELGDSALYLCASSSTGTGVSGETQYFGPGTRLLVL.